This T cell receptor beta chain was obtained from a study of blood T cell repertoires in COVID-19. The wider study: Acute and convalescent COVID-19 samples came from the United States, Italy and Spain. In each case, the material was cDNA or gDNA derived from T cells, B-cell-depleted T cells, or PBMCs.

The authors' processing: Scientists estimated how many nucleated cells there were by amplifying reference gene primers. Method: immunoSEQ multiplex PCR; TCRdb's copy keeps in-frame clones and lacks some. V and J calls and clone size are those listed in that table; D and trimming were worked out from the DNA. The sample records approximately 90,000 clones, 80% to 90% being singletons. Per the germline V gene, CDR1 is LNHDA and CDR2 is SQIVND (reference sequence). V shed 1 base and J shed 5 bases, with 11 bases lying between them. The CDR3 has 15 amino acids. The sample comprised peripheral blood. The TCR sequence derives from a woman aged 80 or over with acute or convalescent COVID-19. The J gene is TRBJ2-2, the V gene TRBV19; weak D call: TRBD1 (6 bases). This CDR3 is CASSIGGTLTGELFF. In DNA, the CDR3 is TGTGCCAGTAGTATAGGGGGGACATTGACCGGGGAGCTGTTTTTT.